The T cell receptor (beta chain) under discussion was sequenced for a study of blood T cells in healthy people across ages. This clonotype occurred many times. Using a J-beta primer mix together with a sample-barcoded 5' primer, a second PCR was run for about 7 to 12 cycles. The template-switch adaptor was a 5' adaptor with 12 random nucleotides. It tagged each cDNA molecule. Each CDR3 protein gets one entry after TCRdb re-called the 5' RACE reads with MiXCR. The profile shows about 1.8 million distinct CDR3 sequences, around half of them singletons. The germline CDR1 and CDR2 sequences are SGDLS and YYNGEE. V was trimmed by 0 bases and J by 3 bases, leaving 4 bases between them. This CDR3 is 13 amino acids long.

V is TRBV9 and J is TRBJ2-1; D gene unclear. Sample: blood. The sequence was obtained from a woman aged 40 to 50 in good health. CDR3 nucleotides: TGTGCCAGCAGCGTAGAGGGCTACAATGAGCAGTTCTTC. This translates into CASSVEGYNEQFF. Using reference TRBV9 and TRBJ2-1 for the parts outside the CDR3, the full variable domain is DSGVTQTPKHLITATGQRVTLRCSPRSGDLSVYWYQQSLDQGLQFLIQYYNGEERAKGNILERFSAQQFPDLHSELNLSSLELGDSALYFCASSVEGYNEQFFGPGTRLTVL.